The TCR beta chain described here comes from a study of metastatic and nonmetastatic thyroid tumors (dated by TCRdb to 2020 to 2022). For the study in its entirety: For patients with malignant and with benign thyroid disease, the researchers compared repertoires between peripheral blood samples and tumor or nodule tissue samples. Here is what the overall study found, with its caveats: In both blood and tumor samples, TCR beta diversity was reported to be significantly higher in malignant tumors than in benign nodules.

No patient had received any treatment before thyroid surgery. Patient clinical samples collected from the early 2010s to the late 2010s were retrospectively analysed using T-cell receptor beta sequencing. This clone has only a few counts. Its binding antigen is unknown. Base qualities are not recorded, but no much larger clone differs from it by a single base. The germline V and J ends show losses of 2 bases and 0 bases respectively, and no gene match explains 5 bases of the junction. Reading the germline V gene (reference sequence) gives CDR1 DFQATT and CDR2 SNEGSKA. Its CDR3 holds 16 amino acids, cysteine through phenylalanine. This entry keeps only the CDR3 DNA: 48 bases, framed from base 1. Library method: PCR. Sequencing was carried out with an Illumina HiSeq 4000. The TCR beta-chain CDR3 region of each patient was profiled by high-throughput sequencing. As for how the authors treated the data: Drawing on CDR3 differences between clinicopathological groups, the researchers built a classifier meant to tell apart patients with distant-metastatic papillary thyroid cancer. The Shannon index was used to measure repertoire diversity, and the Morisita-Horn index was used to measure how similar tumor and blood repertoires were. The raw public reads went through TCRdb reprocessing: fastp at Q25, MiXCR clone calling, in-frame beta chains kept. These V and J calls originate from TCRdb's pipeline instead of the authors' own analysis. Present in this sample are roughly 17,000 clones, about 32% of which were seen just once. The ten largest account for under 30% of the sample.

The receptor chain draws on TRBV20-1 and TRBJ2-7, with 12 junctional bases fitting TRBD2. This clonotype originated in a male donor with papillary thyroid cancer or a benign thyroid nodule (not recorded which). Some clones in this sample may be carry-over from other donors' samples. Material: tumor tissue. The nucleotide sequence is TGCAGTGCTAGACCCCTAGCGGGAGGGAACTCCTACGAGCAGTACTTC. Translated, this gives CSARPLAGGNSYEQYF.